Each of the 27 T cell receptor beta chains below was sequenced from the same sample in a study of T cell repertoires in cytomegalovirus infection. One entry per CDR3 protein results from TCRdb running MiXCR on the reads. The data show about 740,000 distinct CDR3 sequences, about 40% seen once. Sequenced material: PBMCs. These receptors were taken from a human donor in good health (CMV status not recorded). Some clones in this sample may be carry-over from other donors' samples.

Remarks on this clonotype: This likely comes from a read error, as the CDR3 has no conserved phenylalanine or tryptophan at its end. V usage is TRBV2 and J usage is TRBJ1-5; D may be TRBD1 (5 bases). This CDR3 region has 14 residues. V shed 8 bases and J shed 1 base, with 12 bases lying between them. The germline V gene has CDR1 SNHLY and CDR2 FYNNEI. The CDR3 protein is CASGGEGSNQPQHL. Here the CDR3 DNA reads TGTGCCAGCGGGGGGGAAGGGAGCAATCAGCCCCAGCATTTG.

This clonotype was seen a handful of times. In nucleotides, the CDR3 is TGTGCCAGCAGTTACTCCGGACAGGGAAGAGGTTCCTATAATTCACCCCTCCACTTT. The encoded protein is CASSYSGQGRGSYNSPLHF. The V gene is TRBV6-2 or TRBV6-3, the J gene TRBJ1-6; the match to TRBD1 covers 8 bases. There are 19 residues in the CDR3. The junction had 8 bases not matched to a gene; V was cut back by 0 bases and J by 1 base. From germline, CDR1 is MNHEY and CDR2 SVGEGT.

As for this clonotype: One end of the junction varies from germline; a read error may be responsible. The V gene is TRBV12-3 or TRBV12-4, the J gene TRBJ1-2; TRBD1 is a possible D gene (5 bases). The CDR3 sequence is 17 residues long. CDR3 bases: TGTGCCATCAGTTTATATAGGTTGGACGGGCAGGGAGTTAGGAGAACCTTC. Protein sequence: CAISLYRLDGQGVRRTF.

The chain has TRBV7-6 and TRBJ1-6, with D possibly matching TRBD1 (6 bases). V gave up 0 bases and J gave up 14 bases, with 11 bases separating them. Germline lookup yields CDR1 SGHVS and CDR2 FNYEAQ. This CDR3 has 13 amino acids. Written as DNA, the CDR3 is TGTGCCAGCAGCTTAGCATACAGGGAAACCCTCCACTTT. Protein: CASSLAYRETLHF. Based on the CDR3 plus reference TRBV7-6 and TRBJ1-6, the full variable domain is GAGVSQSPRYKVTKRGQDVALRCDPISGHVSLYWYRQALGQGPEFLTYFNYEAQQDKSGLPNDRFSAERPEGSISTLTIQRTEQRDSAMYRCASSLAYRETLHFGNGTRLTVT.

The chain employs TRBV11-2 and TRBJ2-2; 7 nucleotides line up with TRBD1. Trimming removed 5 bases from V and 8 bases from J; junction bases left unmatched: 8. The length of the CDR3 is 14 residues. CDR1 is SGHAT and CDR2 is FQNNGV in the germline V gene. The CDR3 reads CASSRGTVFGELFF. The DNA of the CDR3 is TGTGCCAGCAGCCGTGGGACAGTATTTGGGGAGCTGTTTTTT.

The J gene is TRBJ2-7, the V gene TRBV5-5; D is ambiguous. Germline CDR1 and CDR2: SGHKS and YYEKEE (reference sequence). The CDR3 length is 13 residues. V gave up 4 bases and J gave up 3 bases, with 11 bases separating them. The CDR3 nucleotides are TGTGCCAGCAGCCCTGGATCTAACTACGAGCAGTACTTC. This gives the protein CASSPGSNYEQYF.

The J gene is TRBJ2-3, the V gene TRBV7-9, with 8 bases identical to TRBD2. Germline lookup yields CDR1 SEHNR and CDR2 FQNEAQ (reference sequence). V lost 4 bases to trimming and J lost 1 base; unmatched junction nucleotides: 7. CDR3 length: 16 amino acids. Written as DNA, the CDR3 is TGTGCCAGCAGCTCCGGGCGACTAGCGCGCACAGATACGCAGTATTTT. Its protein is CASSSGRLARTDTQYF.

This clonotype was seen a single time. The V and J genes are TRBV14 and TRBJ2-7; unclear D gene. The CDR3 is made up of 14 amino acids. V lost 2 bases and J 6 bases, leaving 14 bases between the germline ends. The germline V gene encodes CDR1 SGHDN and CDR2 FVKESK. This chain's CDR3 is CASSQRTANTEQYF. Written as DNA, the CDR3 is TGTGCCAGCAGCCAACGGACGGCGAATACCGAGCAGTACTTC.

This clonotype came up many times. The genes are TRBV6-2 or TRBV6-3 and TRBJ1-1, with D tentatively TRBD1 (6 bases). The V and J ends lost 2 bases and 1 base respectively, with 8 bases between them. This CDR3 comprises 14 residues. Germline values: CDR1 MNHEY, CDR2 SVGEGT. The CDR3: CASSYTGANTEAFF. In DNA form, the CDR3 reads TGTGCCAGCAGTTACACGGGGGCGAACACTGAAGCTTTCTTT.

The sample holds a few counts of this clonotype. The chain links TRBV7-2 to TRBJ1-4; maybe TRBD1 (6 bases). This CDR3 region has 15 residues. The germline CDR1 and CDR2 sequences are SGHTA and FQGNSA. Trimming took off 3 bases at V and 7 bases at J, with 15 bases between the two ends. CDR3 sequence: CASSFTGALSEKLFF. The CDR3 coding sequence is TGTGCCAGCAGCTTTACGGGGGCCCTATCTGAAAAACTGTTTTTT.

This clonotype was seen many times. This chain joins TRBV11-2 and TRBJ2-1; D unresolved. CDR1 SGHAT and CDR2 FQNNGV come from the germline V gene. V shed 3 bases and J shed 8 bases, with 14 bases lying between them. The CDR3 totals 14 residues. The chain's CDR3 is CASSFRSGPDEQFF. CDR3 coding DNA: TGTGCCAGCAGCTTTAGGTCGGGTCCCGATGAGCAGTTCTTC.

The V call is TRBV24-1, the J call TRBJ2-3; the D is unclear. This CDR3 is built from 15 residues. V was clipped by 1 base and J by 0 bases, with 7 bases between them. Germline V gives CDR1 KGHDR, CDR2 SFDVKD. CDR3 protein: CATSDFSRSTDTQYF. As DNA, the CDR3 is TGTGCCACCAGTGATTTTTCCAGAAGCACAGATACGCAGTATTTT.

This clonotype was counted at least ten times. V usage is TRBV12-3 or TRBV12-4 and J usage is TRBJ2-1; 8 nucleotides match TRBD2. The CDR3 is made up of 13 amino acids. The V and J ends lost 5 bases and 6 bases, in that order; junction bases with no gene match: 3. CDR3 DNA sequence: TGTGCCAGCAGTCTACTAGCGGCCAATGAGCAGTTCTTC. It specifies CASSLLAANEQFF.

In DNA form, the CDR3 reads TGTGCCAGCAGTTACTCGAGGACTAGCGGATACCAAGAGACCCAGTACTTC. It translates to CASSYSRTSGYQETQYF. V and J are TRBV6-6 and TRBJ2-5; TRBD2 matches at 10 bases. This CDR3 region has 17 residues. Per the germline V gene, CDR1 is MNHNY and CDR2 is SVGAGI (reference sequence). The ends lost 0 bases at V and 0 bases at J; junction bases unmatched: 4.

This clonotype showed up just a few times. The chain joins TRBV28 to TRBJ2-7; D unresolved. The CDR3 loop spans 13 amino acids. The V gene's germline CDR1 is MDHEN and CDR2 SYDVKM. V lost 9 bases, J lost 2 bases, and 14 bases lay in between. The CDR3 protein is CARRRVQTYEQYF. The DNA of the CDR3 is TGTGCCAGGCGTAGGGTGCAGACCTACGAGCAGTACTTC.

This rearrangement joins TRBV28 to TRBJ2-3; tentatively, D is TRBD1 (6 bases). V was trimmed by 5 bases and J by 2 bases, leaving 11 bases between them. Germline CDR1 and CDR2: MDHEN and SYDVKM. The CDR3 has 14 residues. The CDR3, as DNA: TGTGCCAGCAGTATCAGGGGACCCACAGATACGCAGTATTTT. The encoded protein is CASSIRGPTDTQYF.

The CDR3 DNA follows: TGTGCCAGCAGCTTAGGGGCGCAGGGGGCGGCTTGGTATGAGCAGTTCTTC. Encoded protein: CASSLGAQGAAWYEQFF. V is TRBV7-8 and J is TRBJ2-1; TRBD1 agrees at 8 bases. Trimming at V came to 1 base and at J to 8 bases, leaving 13 bases not matched to a gene. This CDR3 has 17 amino acids. Per the germline V gene, CDR1 is SGHVS and CDR2 is FQNEAQ.

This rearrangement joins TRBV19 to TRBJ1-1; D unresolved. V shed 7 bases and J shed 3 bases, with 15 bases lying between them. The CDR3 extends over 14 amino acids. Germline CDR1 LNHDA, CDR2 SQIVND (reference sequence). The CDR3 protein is CASNFQWGDTEAFF. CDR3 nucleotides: TGTGCCAGTAATTTCCAATGGGGTGACACTGAAGCTTTCTTT.

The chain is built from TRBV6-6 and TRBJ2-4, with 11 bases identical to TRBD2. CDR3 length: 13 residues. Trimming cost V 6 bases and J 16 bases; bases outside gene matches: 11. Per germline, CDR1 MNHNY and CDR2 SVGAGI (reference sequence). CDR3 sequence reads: CASSPRLAGWGYF. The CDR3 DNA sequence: TGTGCCAGCAGCCCCCGACTAGCGGGATGGGGTTACTTC.

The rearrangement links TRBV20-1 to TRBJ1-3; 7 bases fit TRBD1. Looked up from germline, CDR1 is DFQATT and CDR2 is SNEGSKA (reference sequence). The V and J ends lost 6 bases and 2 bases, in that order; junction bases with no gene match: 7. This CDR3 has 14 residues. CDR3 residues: CSAELDRAGNTIYF. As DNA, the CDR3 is TGCAGTGCGGAACTCGACAGGGCTGGAAACACCATATATTTT.

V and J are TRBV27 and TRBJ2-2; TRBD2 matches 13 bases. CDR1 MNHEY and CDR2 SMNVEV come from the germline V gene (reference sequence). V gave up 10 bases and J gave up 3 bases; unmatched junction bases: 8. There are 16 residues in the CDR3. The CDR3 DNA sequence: TGTGCCACCGGGACTAGCGGGACACCCTACACCGGGGAGCTGTTTTTT. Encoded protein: CATGTSGTPYTGELFF.

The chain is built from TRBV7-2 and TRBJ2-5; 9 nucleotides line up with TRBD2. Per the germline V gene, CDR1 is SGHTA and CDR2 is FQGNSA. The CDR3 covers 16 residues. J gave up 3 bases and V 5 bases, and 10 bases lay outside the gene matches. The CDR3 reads CASSLTSGLSEETQYF. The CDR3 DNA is TGTGCCAGCAGCCTGACTAGCGGCCTATCGGAAGAGACCCAGTACTTC.

The CDR3 region has the DNA TGTGCCAGCAGTTATGGGCCCGACTATGGCTACACCTTC. Its protein is CASSYGPDYGYTF. The chain combines TRBV28 with TRBJ1-2; D remains unclear. Germline V lookup: CDR1 MDHEN, CDR2 SYDVKM. With 4 bases removed from V and 3 bases from J, the gap between germline ends came to 9 bases. The CDR3 has 13 residues.

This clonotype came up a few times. DNA for the CDR3: TGCAGCGTGACAGGGGGGATGGAGACCCAGTACTTC. Translated: CSVTGGMETQYF. The chain uses TRBV29-1 and TRBJ2-5, with TRBD1 matching 9 bases. The V and J ends lost 6 bases and 5 bases, in that order; junction bases with no gene match: 4. Per the germline V gene, CDR1 is SQVTM and CDR2 is ANQGSEA. CDR3 size: 12 residues.

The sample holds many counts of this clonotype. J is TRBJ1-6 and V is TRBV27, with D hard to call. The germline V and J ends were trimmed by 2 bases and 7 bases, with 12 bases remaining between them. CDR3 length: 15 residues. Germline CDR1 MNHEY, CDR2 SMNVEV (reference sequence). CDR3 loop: CASSLEAGGNSPLHF. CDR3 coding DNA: TGTGCCAGCAGTTTAGAGGCAGGAGGAAATTCACCCCTCCACTTT.

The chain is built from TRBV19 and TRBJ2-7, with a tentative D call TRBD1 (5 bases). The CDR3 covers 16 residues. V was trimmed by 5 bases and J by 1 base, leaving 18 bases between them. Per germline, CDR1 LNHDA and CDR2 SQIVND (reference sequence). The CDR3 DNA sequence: TGTGCCAGTAGTCCGACCGTCGACAGACAATCCTACGAGCAGTACTTC. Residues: CASSPTVDRQSYEQYF.

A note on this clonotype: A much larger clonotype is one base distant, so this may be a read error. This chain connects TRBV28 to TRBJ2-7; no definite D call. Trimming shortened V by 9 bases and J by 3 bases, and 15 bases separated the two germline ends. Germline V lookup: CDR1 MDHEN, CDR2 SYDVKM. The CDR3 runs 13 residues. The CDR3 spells CARSVRNLYEQYF. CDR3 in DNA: TGTGCCAGAAGTGTACGAAACCTCTACGAGCAGTACTTC. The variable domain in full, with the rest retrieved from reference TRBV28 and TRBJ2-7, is DVKVTQSSRYLVKRTGEKVFLECVQDMDHENMFWYRQDPGLGLRLIYFSYDVKMKEKGDIPEGYSVSREKKERFSLILESASTNQTSMYLCARSVRNLYEQYFGPGTRLTVT.